This T cell receptor beta chain was found in a study of blood T cell repertoires in COVID-19. Study information: From T cells, B-cell-depleted T cells, or PBMCs came the material, which was cDNA or gDNA.

TCRdb's copy holds only in-frame clones and misses some; the assay was immunoSEQ multiplex PCR. The repertoire holds roughly 280,000 clones, with about 91% as singletons. Losses at the gene ends were 0 bases for V and 6 bases for J; bases not matched to a gene: 9. Germline V gene sequence: CDR1 SGHNT, CDR2 YYREEE (reference sequence). This CDR3 region has 16 residues. The rearrangement links TRBV5-4 to TRBJ2-1, with TRBD1 matching over 7 bases. This clonotype was sampled from a man aged 35 to 55 who had been exposed to COVID-19. The sample consisted of PBMCs or T cells enriched from blood (not recorded which). CDR3 protein: CASSLAEDRLLNEQFF. For the CDR3, the DNA is TGTGCCAGCAGCTTGGCTGAGGACAGGCTCCTCAATGAGCAGTTCTTC.